One sample yielded the 27 T cell receptor beta chains listed below, sequenced in a study of blood T cell repertoires in COVID-19. The assay was immunoSEQ multiplex PCR, and TCRdb's table has in-frame clones only and misses some. Of around 40,000 clones detected, around 86% appear once; the ten largest clones hold 20% to 25%. The sequencing sample was made of peripheral blood. These receptors came from a man between 45 and 60 years old with active COVID-19.

V is TRBV25-1 and J is TRBJ2-7; D might be TRBD1 (7 bases). CDR3 length: 16 residues. Between the trimmed V and J ends, which lost 4 bases and 5 bases, there was a span of 21 bases. From germline, CDR1 is MGHDK and CDR2 SYGVNS. In DNA, the CDR3 is TGTGCCAGCAGTGGGAGGGGACAGTCCCTAGGTAACGAGCAGTACTTC. It yields the protein CASSGRGQSLGNEQYF.

The V gene is TRBV5-4, the J gene TRBJ2-7; perhaps TRBD1 as D (5 bases). Germline V gives CDR1 SGHNT, CDR2 YYREEE (reference sequence). Between the trimmed V and J ends, which lost 5 bases and 1 base, there was a span of 19 bases. The CDR3 totals 16 residues. CDR3 sequence reads: CASSSLDKSGSYEQYF. In nucleotides, the CDR3 is TGTGCCAGCAGTTCGCTGGACAAGTCCGGGTCCTACGAGCAGTACTTC.

The chain is built from TRBV28 and TRBJ2-7; no firm D call. V dropped 4 bases and J dropped 3 bases, with 19 bases sitting between them. This CDR3 has 16 residues. The germline CDR1 and CDR2 sequences are MDHEN and SYDVKM. The CDR3 DNA reads TGTGCCAGCAGTTCACCTATACAGAGTCCATACTACGAGCAGTACTTC. Protein: CASSSPIQSPYYEQYF.

The rearrangement uses TRBV5-8 and TRBJ2-1; 11 bases are shared with TRBD1. Germline V gene sequence: CDR1 SGHTS, CDR2 YDEGEE. The CDR3 loop spans 16 amino acids. With V trimmed by 0 bases and J by 8 bases, 7 bases remained unmatched. For the CDR3, the DNA is TGTGCCAGCAGCTTGGGGACAGGGGGCGGGTATTATGAGCAGTTCTTC. This translates into CASSLGTGGGYYEQFF.

In DNA form, the CDR3 reads TGTGCCTGGAGTGAGTGGCAGGGGAATCAGCCCCAGCATTTT. Translating gives CAWSEWQGNQPQHF. V gene TRBV30 combines with J gene TRBJ1-5, with TRBD1 as a possible D gene (6 bases). From germline, CDR1 is GTSNPN and CDR2 SVGIG (reference sequence). The V gene lost 1 base and the J gene lost 4 bases, with 11 bases spanning the gap. This CDR3 region has 14 residues. Full variable domain (rest looked up from reference TRBV30 and TRBJ1-5): SQTIHQWPATLVQPVGSPLSLECTVEGTSNPNLYWYRQAAGRGLQLLFYSVGIGQISSEVPQNLSASRPQDRQFILSSKKLLLSDSGFYLCAWSEWQGNQPQHFGDGTRLSIL.

The V gene is TRBV24-1, the J gene TRBJ2-6, with D unresolved. V dropped 2 bases and J dropped 4 bases, with 8 bases sitting between them. Germline V gives CDR1 KGHDR, CDR2 SFDVKD. This CDR3 region has 15 residues. This CDR3 reads CATSDWAGGANVLTF. The CDR3 nucleotides are TGTGCCACCAGTGATTGGGCCGGCGGGGCCAACGTCCTGACTTTC.

J is TRBJ1-6 and V is TRBV2, with D possibly TRBD1 on 6 matching bases. This CDR3 contains 16 residues. The V end was cut by 6 bases, the J end by 7 bases, with 19 bases between. CDR1 is SNHLY, CDR2 FYNNEI, per germline. This CDR3 is CASSGGGDYENSPLHF. The CDR3 region has the DNA TGTGCCAGCAGCGGGGGGGGCGATTATGAGAATTCACCCCTCCACTTT.

The rearrangement uses TRBV10-1 and TRBJ2-7; TRBD2 agrees at 11 bases. This CDR3 is 14 amino acids long. Trimming at V came to 6 bases and at J to 5 bases, leaving 6 bases not matched to a gene. CDR1 is WNHNN, CDR2 SYGVQD, per germline (reference sequence). This chain's CDR3 is CASSTTSGKDEQYF. In DNA, the CDR3 is TGCGCCAGCAGCACGACTAGCGGGAAAGACGAGCAGTACTTC.

V is TRBV19 and J is TRBJ2-1, with D tentatively TRBD1 (6 bases). V was shortened by 3 bases and J by 0 bases, with 9 bases between the two germline ends. The CDR3 is made up of 15 amino acids. Germline CDR1 is LNHDA and CDR2 is SQIVND (reference sequence). The CDR3 protein is CASSMDSNSYNEQFF. In DNA form, the CDR3 reads TGTGCCAGTAGTATGGACAGCAACTCCTACAATGAGCAGTTCTTC.

This rearrangement joins TRBV27 to TRBJ1-5, with D unresolved. Germline CDR1 and CDR2: MNHEY and SMNVEV (reference sequence). This CDR3 has 13 amino acids. V dropped 5 bases and J dropped 0 bases, with 5 bases sitting between them. The CDR3 spells CASSIISNQPQHF. CDR3 DNA sequence: TGTGCCAGCAGTATTATTAGCAATCAGCCCCAGCATTTT.

The chain couples TRBV24-1 to TRBJ2-3, with D possibly TRBD2 on 6 matching bases. V was cut by 3 bases and J by 1 base, with 16 bases left in between. The germline V gene encodes CDR1 KGHDR and CDR2 SFDVKD. The CDR3 sequence is 17 residues long. The CDR3 DNA reads as TGTGCCACCAGTGATCACGGGGGTGGTGTCGGCACAGATACGCAGTATTTT. Translated: CATSDHGGGVGTDTQYF.

The rearrangement uses TRBV29-1 and TRBJ1-3; D may be TRBD1 (6 bases). The CDR3 contains 15 residues. Germline assignment: CDR1 SQVTM and CDR2 ANQGSEA. V was shortened by 3 bases and J by 0 bases, with 12 bases between the two germline ends. The CDR3, as DNA: TGCAGCGTTGAGACAGGTCGGGCCTCTGGAAACACCATATATTTT. Its translation is CSVETGRASGNTIYF. Complete variable domain (other parts from reference TRBV29-1 and TRBJ1-3): SAVISQKPSRDICQRGTSLTIQCQVDSQVTMMFWYRQQPGQSLTLIATANQGSEATYESGFVIDKFPISRPNLTFSTLTVSNMSPEDSSIYLCSVETGRASGNTIYFGEGSWLTVV.

V and J are TRBV6-6 and TRBJ1-5; 8 nucleotides agree with TRBD1. The CDR3 spans 15 residues. V dropped 0 bases and J dropped 6; count of bases not matched to a gene: 4. The germline V gene encodes CDR1 MNHNY and CDR2 SVGAGI (reference sequence). The CDR3 region is CASSYSGQGVQPQHF. CDR3 in DNA: TGTGCCAGCAGTTACTCAGGACAGGGTGTTCAGCCCCAGCATTTT.

The chain links TRBV19 to TRBJ2-5; no definite D call. The CDR3 sequence is 13 residues long. Germline V gives CDR1 LNHDA, CDR2 SQIVND (reference sequence). V dropped 1 base and J dropped 1 base, with 4 bases sitting between them. CDR3 protein: CASSIGLQETQYF. The CDR3 DNA reads as TGTGCCAGTAGTATAGGGCTCCAAGAGACCCAGTACTTC.

This chain connects TRBV4-1 to TRBJ1-3; D gene ambiguous. The V end lost 1 base, the J end lost 3 bases, and 13 bases lay between the germline ends. Germline-derived CDR1 and CDR2 are MGHRA and YSYEKL. The CDR3 is 16 residues long. CDR3 loop: CASSQVRGAGGNTIYF. CDR3 bases: TGCGCCAGCAGCCAAGTCCGGGGAGCGGGTGGAAACACCATATATTTT.

CDR3 coding DNA: TGTGCCAGCAGTCTTCAGGGGCCGTGGGGGCCCCAGCATTTT. It is translated as CASSLQGPWGPQHF. This chain connects TRBV27 to TRBJ1-5, with TRBD1 as a possible D gene (6 bases). The CDR3 length is 14 residues. Deletions cut 5 bases from V and 9 bases from J, with 17 bases between. Germline CDR1 is MNHEY and CDR2 is SMNVEV (reference sequence).

This clone was seen once. The chain recombines TRBV10-3 with TRBJ2-3, with 9 nucleotides matching TRBD2. The CDR3 is 16 amino acids. V lost 3 bases to trimming and J lost 0 bases; unmatched junction nucleotides: 4. In germline, CDR1 is ENHRY, CDR2 SYGVKD. The CDR3 loop reads CAISELAGPSTDTQYF. CDR3 sequence (DNA): TGTGCCATCAGTGAACTAGCGGGTCCAAGCACAGATACGCAGTATTTT.

V usage is TRBV2 and J usage is TRBJ2-1; 8 positions agree with TRBD1. Germline CDR1 reads SNHLY; CDR2 reads FYNNEI. This CDR3 has 12 residues. CDR3 DNA sequence: TGTTCGAACAGGGGGAATTACAATGAGCAGTTCTTC. Its translation is CSNRGNYNEQFF. Based on the CDR3 plus reference TRBV2 and TRBJ2-1, the full variable domain is EPEVTQTPSHQVTQMGQEVILRCVPISNHLYFYWYRQILGQKVEFLVSFYNNEISEKSEIFDDQFSVERPDGSNFTLKIRSTKLEDSAMYFCSNRGNYNEQFFGPGTRLTVL.

The CDR3 protein is CAISETGGTGHFYEQYF. The CDR3 region has the DNA TGTGCCATCAGTGAGACGGGGGGAACGGGACATTTCTACGAGCAGTACTTC. The rearrangement uses TRBV10-3 and TRBJ2-7, with D maybe TRBD2 (7 bases). Germline V lookup: CDR1 ENHRY, CDR2 SYGVKD. V lost 2 bases and J 3 bases, leaving 20 bases between the germline ends. The CDR3 loop spans 17 amino acids.

This sequence joins TRBV6-5 and TRBJ2-7, with 8 bases identical to TRBD2. Losses at the gene ends were 5 bases for V and 1 base for J; bases not matched to a gene: 7. The CDR3 length is 15 residues. Germline V gene data show CDR1 as MNHEY and CDR2 as SVGAGI. The CDR3 loop is CASSTGTSNSYEQYF. CDR3 bases: TGTGCCAGCAGTACCGGGACTAGTAATTCCTACGAGCAGTACTTC.

The chain has TRBV15 and TRBJ2-2; weak D call: TRBD2 (6 bases). Per germline, CDR1 LNHNV and CDR2 YYDKDF (reference sequence). Trimming left V 10 bases short and J 4 bases short, with 25 bases between. The CDR3 covers 17 residues. In DNA form, the CDR3 reads TGTGCCATAAGCGGGCCACTTATGCAGGGTGCCACCGGGGAGCTGTTTTTT. Residues: CAISGPLMQGATGELFF.

This clone came up once. V usage is TRBV6-5 and J usage is TRBJ1-1; TRBD1 agrees at 7 bases. Trimming took 10 bases from V and 2 from J; bases not matched to a gene: 13. CDR1 MNHEY and CDR2 SVGAGI come from the germline V gene. This CDR3 is 15 amino acids long. The chain's CDR3 is CATPPEKGANTEAFF. The DNA of the CDR3 is TGTGCCACCCCCCCAGAGAAGGGGGCCAACACTGAAGCTTTCTTT.

This chain connects TRBV6-2 or TRBV6-3 to TRBJ2-5; a possible D gene is TRBD1 (6 bases). Germline V gives CDR1 MNHEY, CDR2 SVGEGT. Trimming left V 4 bases short and J 0 bases short, with 12 bases between. The CDR3 sequence is 15 residues long. CDR3 protein: CASSSTDRYQETQYF. CDR3 nucleotide sequence: TGTGCCAGCAGTTCCACCGACAGGTACCAAGAGACCCAGTACTTC.

The V gene is TRBV29-1, the J gene TRBJ2-4; the match to TRBD1 covers 7 bases. V lost 7 bases and J lost 0; bases outside the gene matches: 9. This CDR3 has 15 residues. The germline V gene has CDR1 SQVTM and CDR2 ANQGSEA. CDR3 DNA: TGCAGCGGCCTCAGGGGGTGGATAGCCAAAAACATTCAGTACTTC. This gives the protein CSGLRGWIAKNIQYF.

The genes are TRBV19 and TRBJ1-2, with 8 nucleotides matching TRBD1. Germline V gives CDR1 LNHDA, CDR2 SQIVND (reference sequence). The length of the CDR3 is 12 residues. After removal of 6 bases from V and 3 bases from J, the junction contained 0 bases not matched to a gene. CDR3 sequence (DNA): TGTGCCAGTAGGACAGGGGACTATGGCTACACCTTC. As protein: CASRTGDYGYTF.

The chain carries TRBV11-3 and TRBJ2-1, with 12 bases that match TRBD2. J was trimmed by 5 bases and V by 3 bases; bases with no gene match: 5. The CDR3 loop spans 16 amino acids. CDR1 and CDR2 from the germline V gene are SGHNT and YENEEA. CDR3 DNA: TGTGCCAGCAGCTTTTCTAGCGGGAGGGCCGACAATGAGCAGTTCTTC. It translates to CASSFSSGRADNEQFF.

V usage is TRBV7-3 and J usage is TRBJ2-3; 10 bases agree with TRBD1. CDR3 size: 16 residues. The V gene's germline CDR1 is SGHTA and CDR2 FQGTGA. V dropped 5 bases and J dropped 6; count of bases not matched to a gene: 11. The chain's CDR3 is CASSLIGTGVLDTQYF. DNA of the CDR3: TGTGCCAGCAGCCTGATTGGGACAGGGGTATTGGATACGCAGTATTTT.